Included here is one T cell receptor beta chain sequence, with context. The antigen remains undetermined. A much larger clonotype is one base distant, so this may be a read error. There are 18 residues in the CDR3. V was shortened by 2 bases and J by 1 base, with 18 bases between the two germline ends. Germline V gene sequence: CDR1 MDHEN, CDR2 SYDVKM. Among the patients, aged 18 to 65, hyperthyroidism was newly diagnosed and had lasted under 2 months. These data originate in a study of T cells in Graves' hyperthyroidism and ophthalmopathy. Study summary: The initial diagnosis was the point when peripheral blood was collected, ahead of any treatment. Study-level points and caveats: Blood also held most thyroid clonotypes expanded beyond 0.001.

There were TCR beta CDR3 regions amplified from RNA transcripts. The primer set for the first-round RT-PCR of the TCR CDR3 was HTBI. TCRdb passed the multiplex PCR reads through MiXCR, listing each CDR3 protein once. The data show roughly 420,000 distinct CDR3 sequences, about an eighth seen once. The rearrangement links TRBV28 to TRBJ1-5; perhaps TRBD1 as D (5 bases). The receptor was derived from a woman in her late teens or twenties with Graves' hyperthyroidism. Sequenced input: blood. The CDR3 reads CASSLPPSGRWSNQPQHF. As DNA, the CDR3 is TGTGCCAGCAGTTTACCCCCTTCAGGGCGGTGGAGCAATCAGCCCCAGCATTTT.